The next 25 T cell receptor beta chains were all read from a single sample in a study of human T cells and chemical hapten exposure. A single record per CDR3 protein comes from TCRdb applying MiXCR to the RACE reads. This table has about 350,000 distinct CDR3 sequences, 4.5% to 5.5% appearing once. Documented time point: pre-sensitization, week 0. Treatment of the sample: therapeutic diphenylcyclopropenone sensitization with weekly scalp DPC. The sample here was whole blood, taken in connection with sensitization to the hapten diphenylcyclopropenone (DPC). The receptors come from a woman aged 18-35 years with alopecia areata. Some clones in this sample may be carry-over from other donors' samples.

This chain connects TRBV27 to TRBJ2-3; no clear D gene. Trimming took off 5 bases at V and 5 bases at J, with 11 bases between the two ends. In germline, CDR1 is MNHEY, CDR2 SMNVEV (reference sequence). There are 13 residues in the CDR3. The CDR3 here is CASSPFAVDTQYF. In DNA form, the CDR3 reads TGTGCCAGCAGTCCCTTCGCGGTAGATACGCAGTATTTT.

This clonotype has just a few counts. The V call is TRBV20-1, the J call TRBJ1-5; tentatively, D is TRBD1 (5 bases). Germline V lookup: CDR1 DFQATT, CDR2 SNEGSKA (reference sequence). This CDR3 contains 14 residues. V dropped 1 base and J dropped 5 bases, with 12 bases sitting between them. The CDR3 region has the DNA TGCAGTGCTAGAGTAGGGGCGCCGGATCAGCCCCAGCATTTT. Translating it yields CSARVGAPDQPQHF.

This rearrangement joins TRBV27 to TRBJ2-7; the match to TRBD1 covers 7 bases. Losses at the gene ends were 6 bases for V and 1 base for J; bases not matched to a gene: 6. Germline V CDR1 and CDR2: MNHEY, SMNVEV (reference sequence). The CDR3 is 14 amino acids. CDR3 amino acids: CASRDLTGSYEQYF. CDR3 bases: TGTGCCAGCAGGGATTTGACAGGGTCCTACGAGCAGTACTTC.

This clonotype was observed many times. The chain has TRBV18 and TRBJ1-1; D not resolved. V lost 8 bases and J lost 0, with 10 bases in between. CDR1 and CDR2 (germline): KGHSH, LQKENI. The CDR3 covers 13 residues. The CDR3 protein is CASGASMNTEAFF. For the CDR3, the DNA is TGTGCCAGCGGAGCCAGCATGAACACTGAAGCTTTCTTT.

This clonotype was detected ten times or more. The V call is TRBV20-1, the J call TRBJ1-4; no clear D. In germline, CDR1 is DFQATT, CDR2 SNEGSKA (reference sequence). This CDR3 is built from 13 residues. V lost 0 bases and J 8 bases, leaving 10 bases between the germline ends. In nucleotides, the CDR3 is TGCAGTGCTAGAGATAACGTTAACGAAAAACTGTTTTTT. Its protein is CSARDNVNEKLFF.

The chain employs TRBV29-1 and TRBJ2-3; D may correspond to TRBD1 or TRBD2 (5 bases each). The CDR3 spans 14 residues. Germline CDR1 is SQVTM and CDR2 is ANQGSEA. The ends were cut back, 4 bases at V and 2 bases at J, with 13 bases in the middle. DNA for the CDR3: TGCAGCGTTGCTAGGGGAGCTAACACAGATACGCAGTATTTT. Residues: CSVARGANTDTQYF.

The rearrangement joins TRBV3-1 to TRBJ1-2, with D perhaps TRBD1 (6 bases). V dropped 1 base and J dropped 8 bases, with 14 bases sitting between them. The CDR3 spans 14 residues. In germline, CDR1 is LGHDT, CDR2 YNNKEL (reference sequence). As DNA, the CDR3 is TGTGCCAGCAGCCAAGGGACAGCTGGGAGCGGCTACACCTTC. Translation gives CASSQGTAGSGYTF.

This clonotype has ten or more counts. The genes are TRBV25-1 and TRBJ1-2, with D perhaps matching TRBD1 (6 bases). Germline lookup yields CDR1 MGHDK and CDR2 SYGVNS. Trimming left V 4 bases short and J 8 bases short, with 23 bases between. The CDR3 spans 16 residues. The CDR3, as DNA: TGTGCCAGCAGTGGACAGGTGCCTTCCCGCACCCTAGGCTACACCTTC. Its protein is CASSGQVPSRTLGYTF.

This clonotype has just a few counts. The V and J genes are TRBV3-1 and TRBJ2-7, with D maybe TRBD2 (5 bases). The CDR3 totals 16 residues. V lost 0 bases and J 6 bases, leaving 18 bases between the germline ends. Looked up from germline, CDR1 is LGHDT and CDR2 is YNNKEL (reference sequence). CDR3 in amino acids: CASSQDRAGPPGEQYF. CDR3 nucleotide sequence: TGTGCCAGCAGCCAAGATAGGGCGGGTCCGCCCGGCGAGCAGTACTTC.

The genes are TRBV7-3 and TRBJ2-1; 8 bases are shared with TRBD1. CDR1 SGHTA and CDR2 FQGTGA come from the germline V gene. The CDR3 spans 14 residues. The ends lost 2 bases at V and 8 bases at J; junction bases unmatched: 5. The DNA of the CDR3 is TGTGCCAGCAGCTTACAGGGGGCGACTGATGAGCAGTTCTTC. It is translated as CASSLQGATDEQFF.

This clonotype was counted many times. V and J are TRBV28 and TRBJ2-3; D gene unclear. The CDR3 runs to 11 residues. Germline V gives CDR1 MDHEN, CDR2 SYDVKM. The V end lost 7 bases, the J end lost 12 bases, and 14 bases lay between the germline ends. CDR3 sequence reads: CASTSAMFQYF. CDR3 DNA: TGTGCCAGCACCTCAGCGATGTTCCAGTATTTT. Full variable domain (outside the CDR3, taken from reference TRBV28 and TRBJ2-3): DVKVTQSSRYLVKRTGEKVFLECVQDMDHENMFWYRQDPGLGLRLIYFSYDVKMKEKGDIPEGYSVSREKKERFSLILESASTNQTSMYLCASTSAMFQYFGPGTRLTVL.

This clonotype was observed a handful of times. The CDR3 sequence: CASSFDRGLYEQYF. The CDR3 DNA reads as TGTGCCAGCAGTTTTGACAGGGGACTCTACGAGCAGTACTTC. The chain joins TRBV6-5 to TRBJ2-7, with 8 bases that match TRBD1. The CDR3 covers 14 residues. With 4 bases clipped from V and 3 bases from J, the junction kept 5 bases outside the gene matches. Germline V CDR1 and CDR2: MNHEY, SVGAGI.

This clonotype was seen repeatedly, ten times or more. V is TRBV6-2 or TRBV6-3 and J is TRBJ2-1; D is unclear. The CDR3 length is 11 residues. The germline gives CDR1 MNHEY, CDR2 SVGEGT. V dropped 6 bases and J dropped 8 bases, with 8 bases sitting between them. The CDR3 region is CASSRQDEQFF. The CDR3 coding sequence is TGTGCCAGCAGCAGGCAAGATGAGCAGTTCTTC.

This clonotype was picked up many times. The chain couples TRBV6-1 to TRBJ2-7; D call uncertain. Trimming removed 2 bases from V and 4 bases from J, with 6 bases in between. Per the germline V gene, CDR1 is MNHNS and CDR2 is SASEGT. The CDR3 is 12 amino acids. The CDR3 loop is CASSEMVYEQYF. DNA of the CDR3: TGTGCCAGCAGTGAAATGGTTTACGAGCAGTACTTC.

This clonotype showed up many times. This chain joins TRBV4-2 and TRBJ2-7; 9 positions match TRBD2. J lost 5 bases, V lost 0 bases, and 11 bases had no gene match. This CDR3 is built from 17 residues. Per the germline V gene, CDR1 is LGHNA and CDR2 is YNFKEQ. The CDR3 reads CASSQDPAGTSFNEQYF. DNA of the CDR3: TGTGCCAGCAGCCAAGATCCCGCCGGGACTAGCTTCAACGAGCAGTACTTC.

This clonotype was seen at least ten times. The CDR3 DNA reads TGTGCCAGCAGCTCCTTTAGCGGCTCGGGGACCAAAAACATTCAGTACTTC. This codes for CASSSFSGSGTKNIQYF. The chain is built from TRBV5-6 and TRBJ2-4, with a tentative D call TRBD2 (6 bases). Germline CDR1 reads SGHDT; CDR2 reads YYEEEE. This CDR3 has 17 residues. V was clipped by 3 bases and J by 2 bases, with 18 bases between them.

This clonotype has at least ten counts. CDR3 bases: TGTGCCACCGCGGGGAATAGAGATTCACCCCTCCACTTT. This encodes CATAGNRDSPLHF. The J gene is TRBJ1-6, the V gene TRBV10-3; D is undetermined. The CDR3 is made up of 13 amino acids. CDR1 is ENHRY, CDR2 SYGVKD, per germline. The V gene lost 10 bases and the J gene lost 8 bases, with 15 bases spanning the gap.

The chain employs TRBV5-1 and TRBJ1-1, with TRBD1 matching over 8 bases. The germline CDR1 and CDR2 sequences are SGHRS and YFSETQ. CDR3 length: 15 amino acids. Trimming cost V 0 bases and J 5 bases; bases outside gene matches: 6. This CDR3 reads CASSLGVRQGTEAFF. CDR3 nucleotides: TGCGCCAGCAGCTTGGGAGTACGACAGGGGACTGAAGCTTTCTTT.

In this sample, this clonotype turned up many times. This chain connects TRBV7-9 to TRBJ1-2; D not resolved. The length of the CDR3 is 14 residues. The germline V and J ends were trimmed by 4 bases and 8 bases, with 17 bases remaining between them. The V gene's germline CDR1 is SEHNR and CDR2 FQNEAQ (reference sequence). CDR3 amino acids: CASSSLNPTEGYTF. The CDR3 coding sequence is TGTGCCAGCAGCTCACTAAACCCGACCGAAGGCTACACCTTC.

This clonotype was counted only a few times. The CDR3 DNA sequence: TGTGCCAGCAGTTTAGCGGTCAGGGGCGGTCAGCCCCAGCATTTT. Its translation: CASSLAVRGGQPQHF. The chain combines TRBV12-3 or TRBV12-4 with TRBJ1-5; D might be TRBD1 (6 bases). The CDR3 has 15 residues. V was clipped by 0 bases and J by 6 bases, with 12 bases between them.

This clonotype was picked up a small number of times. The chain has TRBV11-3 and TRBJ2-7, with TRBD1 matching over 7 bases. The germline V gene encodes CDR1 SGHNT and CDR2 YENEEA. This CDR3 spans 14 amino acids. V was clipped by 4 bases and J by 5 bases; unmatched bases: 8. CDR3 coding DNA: TGTGCCAGCAGCTCCGGACAGGAGGACGACGAGCAGTACTTC. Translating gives CASSSGQEDDEQYF.

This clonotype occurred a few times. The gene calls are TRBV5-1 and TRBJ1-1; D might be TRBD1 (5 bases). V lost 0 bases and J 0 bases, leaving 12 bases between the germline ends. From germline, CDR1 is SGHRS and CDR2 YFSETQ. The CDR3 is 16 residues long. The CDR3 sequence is CASSLAGGALNTEAFF. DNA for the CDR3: TGCGCCAGCAGCTTGGCCGGGGGTGCCCTGAACACTGAAGCTTTCTTT. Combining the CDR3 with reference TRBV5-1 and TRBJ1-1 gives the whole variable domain KAGVTQTPRYLIKTRGQQVTLSCSPISGHRSVSWYQQTPGQGLQFLFEYFSETQRNKGNFPGRFSGRQFSNSRSEMNVSTLELGDSALYLCASSLAGGALNTEAFFGQGTRLTVV.

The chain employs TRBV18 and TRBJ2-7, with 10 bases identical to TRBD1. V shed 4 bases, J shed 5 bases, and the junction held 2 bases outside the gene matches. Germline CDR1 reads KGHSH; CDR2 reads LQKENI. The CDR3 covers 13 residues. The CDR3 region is CASSRGTGDEQYF. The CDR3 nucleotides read TGTGCCAGCTCACGGGGGACAGGGGACGAGCAGTACTTC.

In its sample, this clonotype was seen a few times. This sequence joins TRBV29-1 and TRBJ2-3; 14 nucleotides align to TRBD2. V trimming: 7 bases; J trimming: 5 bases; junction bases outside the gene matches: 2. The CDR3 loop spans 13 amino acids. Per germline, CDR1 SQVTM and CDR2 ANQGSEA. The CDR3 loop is CSAGLAGGDTQYF. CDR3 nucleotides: TGCAGCGCCGGACTAGCGGGGGGAGATACGCAGTATTTT.

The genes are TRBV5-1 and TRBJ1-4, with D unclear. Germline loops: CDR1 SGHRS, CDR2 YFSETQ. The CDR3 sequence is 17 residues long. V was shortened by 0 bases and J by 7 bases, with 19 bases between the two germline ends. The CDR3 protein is CASSLEASPQPGEKLFF. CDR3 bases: TGCGCCAGCAGCTTGGAGGCCAGCCCCCAACCTGGTGAAAAACTGTTTTTT.